Sequencing of this T cell receptor beta chain was carried out in a study of regulatory T cells in long-lasting Graves disease. Time point indicated: newly diagnosed GD, antithyroid drugs for less than 3 months. PBMC RNA was the source of the TCR library. Germline lookup yields CDR1 SNHLY and CDR2 FYNNEI. The CDR3 has 15 residues. V was trimmed by 4 bases and J by 4 bases, leaving 14 bases between them. To make TCR beta libraries, researchers used iRepertoire HTBI primers and Arm-PCR of CDR3 regions. A single record per CDR3 protein comes from TCRdb applying MiXCR to the multiplex PCR reads. The sample records about 560,000 distinct CDR3 sequences, approximately 16% being singletons. The study's findings and limits: Segments TRBV28, TRBJ1-2 and TRBJ2-5 showed preferential usage in persistent disease. Newly diagnosed Graves' patients exceeded persistent ones in TCR diversity. Whereas new patients shared 966 public clonotypes, persistent patients shared more, at a few thousand.

In its sample, this clonotype was seen many times. What it binds is unknown. The sample also formed part of further work on T cells in Graves' hyperthyroidism and ophthalmopathy. That source reports: Researchers ran a first-round RT-PCR on the TCR CDR3 using the HTBI primer set.

This TCR derives from a man aged 18 to 29 with Graves disease. The chain joins TRBV2 to TRBJ2-1; D remains ambiguous. The material sequenced was peripheral blood mononuclear cells (PBMCs), taken at new diagnosis, from a patient treated with antithyroid drugs. DNA of the CDR3: TGTGCCAGCAGTGGACCGGCCGGGCCATACAATGAGCAGTTCTTC. Encoded protein: CASSGPAGPYNEQFF. Variable domain in full (rest from reference TRBV2 and TRBJ2-1): EPEVTQTPSHQVTQMGQEVILRCVPISNHLYFYWYRQILGQKVEFLVSFYNNEISEKSEIFDDQFSVERPDGSNFTLKIRSTKLEDSAMYFCASSGPAGPYNEQFFGPGTRLTVL.